This T cell receptor beta chain is drawn from a study of blood T cell repertoires in COVID-19. Study information: Sites in the United States, Italy and Spain provided acute and convalescent COVID-19 samples.

The ends were cut back, 4 bases at V and 1 base at J, with 16 bases in the middle. Looked up from germline, CDR1 is SEHNR and CDR2 is FQNEAQ (reference sequence). CDR3 length equals 16 residues. Original processing notes: Cell counts per sample came from amplifying reference gene primers. The table came from immunoSEQ multiplex PCR; TCRdb's copy has only in-frame clones and leaves some out. D and trimming come from the DNA, and the V and J calls and clone size come from that table. The sample has a few hundred thousand clones, about 90% seen once. This clone is a singleton in its sample. The age range of participants was about 18 to 100 years, with residence in roughly 25 US areas. Allocation to cohorts depended on clinical history reported by the participants.

This chain links TRBV7-9 with TRBJ1-1; D not resolved. Material: PBMCs or T cells enriched from blood (not recorded which). This sequence was found in a human donor in a cohort exposed to, infected with or recovered from COVID-19 (not recorded which). The donor label of this sample is uncertain. CDR3 loop: CASSSAGDLSNTEAFF. The DNA for the CDR3 is TGTGCCAGCAGCTCGGCGGGAGACCTTTCGAACACTGAAGCTTTCTTT.